Shown below are 21 T cell receptor beta chains from a single sample sequenced in a study of shared clonotypes between healthy human individuals. TCRdb keeps only in-frame clones here, not all; method: immunoSEQ multiplex PCR. The sample holds hundreds of thousands of clones, 95% to 96% seen once. CD45RO-negative, CCR7-positively selected cells formed the naive CD8 fraction, excluding terminally differentiated effector memory CD45RA+ cells. The material sequenced was naive CD8+ T cells sorted from blood. The receptor source for this set is a woman aged 30 to 39 in good health.

The chain is built from TRBV19 and TRBJ1-5; D may be TRBD1 (6 bases). The CDR3 has 18 residues. Trimming took off 4 bases at V and 2 bases at J, with 21 bases between the two ends. Germline loops: CDR1 LNHDA, CDR2 SQIVND (reference sequence). As DNA, the CDR3 is TGTGCCAGTAGTACCCCGACCCTGTGGGGGGCTGGCAATCAGCCCCAGCATTTT. The encoded protein is CASSTPTLWGAGNQPQHF. The full variable domain, completed using reference TRBV19 and TRBJ1-5, is DGGITQSPKYLFRKEGQNVTLSCEQNLNHDAMYWYRQDPGQGLRLIYYSQIVNDFQKGDIAEGYSVSREKKESFPLTVTSAQKNPTAFYLCASSTPTLWGAGNQPQHFGDGTRLSIL.

V and J are TRBV6-9 and TRBJ1-5; TRBD1 matches at 9 bases. Germline assignment: CDR1 MNHGY and CDR2 SVAAGI. The CDR3 has 14 residues. The J segment lost 7 bases and the V segment lost 8 bases, leaving 9 bases of the junction unmatched. CDR3 DNA sequence: TGTGCCAGCGGCCACAGGGGGCCTGGCCAGCCCCAGCATTTT. Protein product: CASGHRGPGQPQHF.

The CDR3 bases are TGTGCCAGCAGTTACCGGGGTAGCAATCAGCCCCAGCATTTT. This translates into CASSYRGSNQPQHF. The V call is TRBV6-5, the J call TRBJ1-5; D is uncertain. The CDR3 is 14 amino acids. V lost 2 bases and J lost 0, with 5 bases in between. Per the germline V gene, CDR1 is MNHEY and CDR2 is SVGAGI.

On this clone: Different DNA sequences within this sample yield the same CDR3. Here the CDR3 DNA reads TGTGCCAGCAGCCCTGGACAGGGTTCGTACGAGCAGTACTTC. Encoded protein: CASSPGQGSYEQYF. The J gene is TRBJ2-7, the V gene TRBV5-6; 8 bases map to TRBD1. Germline V gives CDR1 SGHDT, CDR2 YYEEEE. V was clipped by 4 bases and J by 4 bases; unmatched bases: 7. This CDR3 is built from 14 residues.

The V call is TRBV19, the J call TRBJ1-2, with TRBD1 matching 8 bases. The V and J ends lost 4 bases and 8 bases, in that order; junction bases with no gene match: 0. Per the germline V gene, CDR1 is LNHDA and CDR2 is SQIVND (reference sequence). The CDR3 has 11 amino acids. The CDR3 region is CASSRTGGYTF. The CDR3 DNA reads as TGTGCCAGTAGTAGGACAGGGGGCTACACCTTC. The full variable domain, rest sourced from reference TRBV19 and TRBJ1-2, is DGGITQSPKYLFRKEGQNVTLSCEQNLNHDAMYWYRQDPGQGLRLIYYSQIVNDFQKGDIAEGYSVSREKKESFPLTVTSAQKNPTAFYLCASSRTGGYTFGSGTRLTVV.

The gene calls are TRBV10-3 and TRBJ2-7; a weak D match, TRBD2 (5 bases). Between the trimmed V and J ends, which lost 3 bases and 3 bases, there was a span of 15 bases. The CDR3 length is 15 residues. Germline lookup yields CDR1 ENHRY and CDR2 SYGVKD. The CDR3 DNA is TGTGCCATCAGTGAACCGACTACGGCAAGCTACGAGCAGTACTTC. Amino acid sequence: CAISEPTTASYEQYF.

The J gene is TRBJ2-2, the V gene TRBV4-1; no clear D. The length of the CDR3 is 11 residues. V was clipped by 4 bases and J by 8 bases, with 5 bases between them. Germline V gene sequence: CDR1 MGHRA, CDR2 YSYEKL. CDR3 sequence reads: CASSLPGELFF. The CDR3, as DNA: TGCGCCAGCAGCCTACCGGGGGAGCTGTTTTTT.

The rearrangement uses TRBV6-6 and TRBJ2-2; D unresolved. This CDR3 region has 15 residues. The germline V gene has CDR1 MNHNY and CDR2 SVGAGI (reference sequence). With 0 bases removed from V and 1 base from J, the gap between germline ends came to 6 bases. The DNA of the CDR3 is TGTGCCAGCAGTTACTCGATTCGGAACACCGGGGAGCTGTTTTTT. It specifies CASSYSIRNTGELFF.

This chain links TRBV28 with TRBJ2-7, with D unresolved. CDR3 length equals 15 residues. Germline values: CDR1 MDHEN, CDR2 SYDVKM. V gave up 2 bases and J gave up 3 bases, with 14 bases separating them. The CDR3 is CASSLEVGNFYEQYF. Written as DNA, the CDR3 is TGTGCCAGCAGTTTAGAGGTTGGCAATTTCTACGAGCAGTACTTC.

As regards this clone: Mismatch with germline at one junction end may stem from a read error. The chain carries TRBV7-3 and TRBJ2-7, with 8 bases lining up with TRBD1. Germline CDR1 reads SGHTA; CDR2 reads FQGTGA. The CDR3 is 16 residues long. DNA of the CDR3: TGTGCCAGCAGCCAGGGGGCGATGGTGCTCTCCTCCGAGCAGTACTTC. Residues: CASSQGAMVLSSEQYF. The full variable domain, its missing parts supplied by reference TRBV7-3 and TRBJ2-7, is GAGVSQTPSNKVTEKGKYVELRCDPISGHTALYWYRQSLGQGPEFLIYFQGTGAADDSGLPNDRFFAVRPEGSVSTLKIQRTERGDSAVYLCASSQGAMVLSSEQYFGPGTRLTVT.

V usage is TRBV5-1 and J usage is TRBJ2-7; no definite D call. Germline CDR1 reads SGHRS; CDR2 reads YFSETQ. The CDR3 has 13 amino acids. The V gene lost 0 bases and the J gene lost 3 bases, with 7 bases spanning the gap. CDR3 residues: CASSLGVNYEQYF. The CDR3 region has the DNA TGCGCCAGCAGCTTGGGGGTAAACTACGAGCAGTACTTC.

Concerning this clone: Relative to the germline gene, one junction end is altered; a read error may explain this. This chain uses TRBV5-4 with TRBJ1-1; D unresolved. Germline CDR1 is SGHNT and CDR2 is YYREEE (reference sequence). The CDR3 loop spans 12 amino acids. The CDR3 region is CASSFGHGEAFF. In DNA, the CDR3 is TGTGCCAGCAGCTTCGGCCATGGCGAAGCTTTTTTT.

In regard to this clone: Distinct nucleotide sequences in the sample also encode this CDR3. This chain connects TRBV5-6 to TRBJ1-5; D possibly corresponds to TRBD1 (5 bases). CDR1 is SGHDT, CDR2 YYEEEE, per germline. V lost 3 bases and J 6 bases, leaving 10 bases between the germline ends. The CDR3 consists of 13 residues. CDR3 nucleotide sequence: TGTGCCAGCAGCTCCGGAGGGGCTCAGCCCCAGCATTTT. Its translation: CASSSGGAQPQHF.

V is TRBV15 and J is TRBJ2-1, with 7 bases aligning to TRBD1. Losses at the gene ends were 8 bases for V and 11 bases for J; bases not matched to a gene: 12. The CDR3 is 13 residues long. CDR1 is LNHNV and CDR2 is YYDKDF in the germline V gene (reference sequence). The DNA of the CDR3 is TGTGCCACCGGTGGGACAGAGATAACCCAGCAGTTCTTC. It is translated as CATGGTEITQQFF.

The chain links TRBV5-4 to TRBJ1-1; D is perhaps TRBD1 (5 bases). The CDR3 loop spans 13 amino acids. The germline V gene has CDR1 SGHNT and CDR2 YYREEE (reference sequence). V lost 2 bases to trimming and J lost 6 bases, with 11 bases between them. The CDR3 DNA reads TGTGCCAGCAGCTTCCTTGAGGGGTCTGAAGCTTTCTTT. Its protein is CASSFLEGSEAFF.

The chain joins TRBV11-2 to TRBJ2-4, with D tentatively TRBD2 (6 bases). Per germline, CDR1 SGHAT and CDR2 FQNNGV. The V end lost 6 bases, the J end lost 0 bases, and 15 bases lay between the germline ends. CDR3 length: 16 residues. The CDR3 DNA sequence: TGTGCCAGCAGGCTAGGGACCGGGGGAGCCAAAAACATTCAGTACTTC. Translation: CASRLGTGGAKNIQYF.

The rearrangement uses TRBV6-5 and TRBJ2-7, with TRBD2 matching over 9 bases. V gave up 4 bases and J gave up 2 bases; unmatched junction bases: 3. The CDR3 has 14 amino acids. In germline, CDR1 is MNHEY, CDR2 SVGAGI. The CDR3, as DNA: TGTGCCAGCAGTTTAGCGGGAGTGGCCTACGAGCAGTACTTC. Amino acids: CASSLAGVAYEQYF.

The V gene is TRBV29-1, the J gene TRBJ2-2; 7 bases align to TRBD2. V was clipped by 5 bases and J by 2 bases; unmatched bases: 2. The CDR3 is made up of 13 amino acids. CDR1 SQVTM and CDR2 ANQGSEA come from the germline V gene. The CDR3: CSVLAVNTGELFF. In DNA, the CDR3 is TGCAGCGTTCTAGCGGTAAACACCGGGGAGCTGTTTTTT.

The rearrangement links TRBV7-2 to TRBJ1-5; TRBD1 matches 7 bases. After removal of 3 bases from V and 7 bases from J, the junction contained 6 bases not matched to a gene. This CDR3 contains 14 residues. Germline V CDR1 and CDR2: SGHTA, FQGNSA. The CDR3 coding sequence is TGTGCCAGCAGCTTTACAGGGGACAGACAGCCCCAGCATTTT. It codes for CASSFTGDRQPQHF.

The genes are TRBV27 and TRBJ2-1, with TRBD2 as a possible D gene (6 bases). The CDR3 is made up of 11 amino acids. The germline gives CDR1 MNHEY, CDR2 SMNVEV (reference sequence). Trimming removed 5 bases at V and 15 bases at J, with 14 bases between. The CDR3 is CASSGGTGRFF. The CDR3 DNA is TGTGCCAGCAGTGGGGGGACCGGTCGGTTCTTC.

The chain uses TRBV4-1 and TRBJ2-7; TRBD1 aligns across 9 bases. The CDR3 is made up of 15 amino acids. The germline gives CDR1 MGHRA, CDR2 YSYEKL. Trimming at V came to 3 bases and at J to 3 bases, leaving 6 bases not matched to a gene. CDR3 residues: CASSQLDRGYYEQYF. The CDR3 DNA reads TGCGCCAGCAGCCAGCTAGACAGGGGGTACTACGAGCAGTACTTC.